This TCR beta chain originates from a study of identical twins listed by TCRdb under 2016. Context from the whole study: TCR alpha and beta repertoires from monozygotic twins, unrelated adults of various ages and cord blood were deep-sequenced to test whether fetal clonotypes persist. To rule out contamination, replicate twin experiments were performed at different times with different library preparation protocols. Study-level results and caveats: Excess twin sharing in beta out-of-frame sequences was weaker because fewer shared sequences lowered the signal-to-noise ratio. Because the same donors could not be followed over many years, conclusions were based on cross-sectional statistical analysis. Out-of-frame TCR alpha sequences shared between twins showed an excess of low generation-probability sequences compared with coincidental sharing between unrelated individuals. Abundant cord blood beta clonotypes carried fewer insertions; young adult naive repertoires showed a weaker similar trend, while memory repertoires showed none. Invariant T cells such as MAIT and iNKT could partly confound zero-insertion analyses, though diverse VJ usage argued against this for most clonotypes. Out-of-frame TCR alpha sharing in monozygotic twins was systematically underestimated by recombination models, whereas sharing between unrelated individuals was in agreement with the recombination models.

The library relied on 5' RACE. The sequencing machine was an Illumina HiSeq 2000. A universal primer binding site was introduced by template switching, and a unique molecular identifier was present in the final cDNA, enabling accurate counting of TCR cDNA molecules. Specific primers in the conserved constant-segment region were used to synthesize first-strand cDNA for TCR alpha and beta chains. To control for contamination, each cDNA library was double barcoded with a SMART-Mk sample barcode plus Illumina barcodes. TruSeq adapter sequences, together with Illumina sample barcodes, were added in two successive PCR steps. Sequencing of the TCR alpha and beta cDNA libraries was done on the Illumina HiSeq platform using custom primers. As for the authors' bioinformatics: Unique molecular identifiers were extracted from raw reads with MiGEC, and CDR3 positions were determined with MiXCR. Recombination models were inferred per individual with the repgenHMM and IGoR tools using an EM algorithm. Shared clonotypes were analyzed with the tcR package in R, and sharing was normalized by the product of cloneset sizes. To study raw recombination free of thymic and clonal selection effects, out-of-frame nonproductive sequences were analyzed. The public reads were run again by TCRdb, first through fastp at Q25 and then through MiXCR, and only productive beta chains were kept. Records with the same CDR3 protein are collapsed into one entry carrying the most frequent genes and DNA. These V and J calls derive from TCRdb rather than the authors' analysis. For this sample there are around 670,000 distinct CDR3 sequences; roughly 6.2% appear just once. The ten largest clones represent about 1.8% of the sample.

As concerns this clonotype: No cognate antigen has been identified for it. Per-base quality was not reported, and no clone a single base away is much larger than it.

All donors were healthy Caucasians. The researchers also sequenced three unrelated adults who were not twins: a male aged 18 to 29, a male aged 50 to 60, and a female aged 50 to 60. Using Miltenyi CD45RO+ enrichment and human naive T-cell isolation kits, memory (CD45RO+) and naive T cells were isolated from PBMC. The clonotype originates from a man younger than 35 in good health. Sequences were obtained from naive T cells sorted from blood. The label giving this sample's cell subset or site can be read as: cells isolated with a human naive T-cell isolation kit.

The sequence in DNA is TGCAGTGCCCGCCTAGGGGTCTCGAACACTGAAGCTTTCTTT. This encodes CSARLGVSNTEAFF. The rearrangement joined TRBV20-1 to TRBJ1-1; TRBD1 is a possible D gene, resting on 5 matching bases. V and J are truncated by 6 bases and 1 base respectively, leaving an intervening sequence of 15 bases. Its CDR3 holds 14 amino acids, cysteine through phenylalanine. The read is trimmed to its CDR3 DNA, 42 bases read in frame from base 1. The germline V gene (reference sequence) gives CDR1 as DFQATT and CDR2 as SNEGSKA.